A selection of T cell receptor beta chains follows, all from one sample in a study of shared clonotypes between healthy human individuals. Assay: immunoSEQ multiplex PCR; the TCRdb copy retains only in-frame clones and omits some. Among 180,000 or so clones listed, 85% to 95% were seen once. Sequenced: naive CD4+ T cells sorted from blood. The receptors stem from a woman aged 30 to 39 in good health. Each CDR3 is given with its conserved first and last residue. The order of the fields is clone size, J gene, D gene, V gene, CDR3 DNA, CDR3 protein. A D gene is named only where the DNA matches it firmly. Some rows mark clone size as missing; the rest say once, few, many or name a class of expanded clone.

- TRBJ2-3 - TRBV19 TGTGCCAGTAGTATGGGCAGTACGGGCACAGATACGCAGTATTTT CASSMGSTGTDTQYF
- TRBJ1-1 - TRBV27 TGTGCCAGCAGGTCTGACAGGCTGGTCGGCACTGAAGCTTTCTTT CASRSDRLVGTEAFF
once TRBJ2-7 - TRBV5-5 TGTGCCAGCAGCGCCGGGACTGTGCCCTACGAGCAGTACTTC CASSAGTVPYEQYF
- TRBJ1-1 TRBD1 TRBV15 TGTGCCACCAGCTGGGGACAGGGGGTGATTAACACTGAAGCTTTCTTT CATSWGQGVINTEAFF
- TRBJ2-5 TRBD2 TRBV25-1 TGTGCCAGCAGTCTAGCGGGAGCGAGTGAAGAGACCCAGTACTTC CASSLAGASEETQYF
- TRBJ2-5 - TRBV4-1 TGCGCCAGCAGCCAAGCCGGTTTTAAGCAGTACTTC CASSQAGFKQYF
- TRBJ2-7 - TRBV7-3 TGTGCCAGCAGCCCCCTCGCCGGCCCCATCTACGAGCAGTACTTC CASSPLAGPIYEQYF
few TRBJ1-2 - TRBV27 TGTGCCAGCAGTGGGGTCGGCTATGGCTACACCTTC CASSGVGYGYTF
- TRBJ2-7 - TRBV15 TGTGCCACCAGCAGAGCTGGAGGAGGCAGTTACGAGCAGTACTTC CATSRAGGGSYEQYF
- TRBJ1-1 - TRBV6-1 TGTGCCAGTTCGACTCGGAGCTACGGTGAAGCTTTCTTT CASSTRSYGEAFF
- TRBJ2-5 TRBD2 TRBV28 TGTGCCAGCAGTTTTGGGTTGCGGGGTATGAGACTAGCGGGAGGGCAAGAGACCCAGTACTTC CASSFGLRGMRLAGGQETQYF
- TRBJ2-5 - TRBV4-1 TGCGCCAGCAGCCAAGAGGGTCACGGGACCAGGGAGACCCAGTACTTC CASSQEGHGTRETQYF
- TRBJ1-5 - TRBV5-1 TGCGCCAGCAGCACCGATGGGGCTGTGCGACAGCCCCAGCATTTT CASSTDGAVRQPQHF
- TRBJ2-1 TRBD2 TRBV9 TGTGCCAGCAGCCACCACGTGGGGGGGTCGTCCTACAATGAGCAGTTCTTC CASSHHVGGSSYNEQFF
- TRBJ2-5 TRBD1 TRBV28 TGTGCCAGCCGACAGACTGCAGGGGGAGAGACCCAGTACTTC CASRQTAGGETQYF
- TRBJ1-1 - TRBV5-1 TGCGCCAGCAGCTTGGCCAGGGGCCACCCTTTCCCTGAAGCTTTCTTT CASSLARGHPFPEAFF
- TRBJ2-7 - TRBV10-2 TGCGCCAGCAGTGAGGGCGGGGAAGGGACCTACGAGCAGTACTTC CASSEGGEGTYEQYF
- TRBJ2-7 - TRBV7-2 TGTGCCAGCAGCTTAGCACAGAGCTCCTACGAGCAGTACTTC CASSLAQSSYEQYF
once TRBJ2-6 - TRBV7-9 TGTGCCAGCAGCTTAGTAGGGCCCAACGTCCTGACTTTC CASSLVGPNVLTF
- TRBJ1-1 TRBD1 TRBV5-5 TGTGCCAGCAGACAAACAGGGGTCAAGAACACTGAAGCTTTCTTT CASRQTGVKNTEAFF
- TRBJ1-2 TRBD1 TRBV28 TGTGCCAGCAGTTTTCCTACAGGGGACTACGGCTACACCTTC CASSFPTGDYGYTF
- TRBJ2-7 - TRBV6-1 TGTGCCAGCAGTGAAGCGCTCTTTAGCTCCAAGAGGGACGAGCAGTACTTC CASSEALFSSKRDEQYF
- TRBJ1-1 - TRBV29-1 TGCAGCGCTAAGGGACGGAACACTGAAGCTTTCTTT CSAKGRNTEAFF
- TRBJ1-2 - TRBV9 TGTGCCAGCAGCCAAGATCCCAGTTTTGGTGGCTACACCTTC CASSQDPSFGGYTF
few TRBJ1-2 - TRBV30 TGTGCCTGGAGTGGAACAGGCCCCCTTCCCTATGGCTACACCTTC CAWSGTGPLPYGYTF
once TRBJ1-1 - TRBV2 TGTGCCAGCAGAACCAGGGCGGGCACTGAAGCTTTCTTT CASRTRAGTEAFF
- TRBJ2-5 - TRBV2 TGTGCCAGCGCCGGGACGGGGGAGACCCAGTACTTC CASAGTGETQYF
- TRBJ2-5 - TRBV9 TGTGCCAGCAGCTGGGGACTCCTAACCCAAGAGACCCAGTACTTC CASSWGLLTQETQYF
- TRBJ1-2 - TRBV19 TGTGCCAGTAGTAGGGATTTGAGAGGCTACACCTTC CASSRDLRGYTF
- TRBJ2-5 TRBD1 TRBV11-2 TGTGCCAGCAGCTTTGGGACAGGGACTTTCGAGACCCAGTACTTC CASSFGTGTFETQYF
- TRBJ2-2 - TRBV11-2 TGTGCCAGCAGCATTTCGGGGGCTGGCGGGGAGCTGTTTTTT CASSISGAGGELFF
- TRBJ2-2 - TRBV10-3 TGTGCCATCAGTGAGTCTAGCGCCCCCACCGGGGAGCTGTTTTTT CAISESSAPTGELFF
few TRBJ1-2 - TRBV5-1 TGCGCCAGCAGCTTGGACTCAGGGTCTCATGGCTACACCTTC CASSLDSGSHGYTF
- TRBJ2-7 - TRBV4-1 TGCGCCAGCAGCCAAGATACCCCGGGTTACGAGCAGTACTTC CASSQDTPGYEQYF
- TRBJ2-7 TRBD1 TRBV2 TGTGCCAGCAGTGCCGGGACAGGGAACGAGCAGTACTTC CASSAGTGNEQYF
- TRBJ2-7 - TRBV29-1 TGCAGCGTTTCCCTGGGAGAGGTCGGCGGGGTACAGTACTTC CSVSLGEVGGVQYF
- TRBJ2-1 - TRBV9 TGTGCCAGCAGCGTAGCGTCCTACAATGAGCAGTTCTTC CASSVASYNEQFF
- TRBJ1-1 TRBD1 TRBV10-3 TGTGCCACCACAGGGGTCGTAACTGAAGCTTTCTTT CATTGVVTEAFF
once TRBJ1-3 - TRBV28 TGTGCCAGCAGTTTTTATCGACAGGTTGACTCTGGAAACACCATATATTTT CASSFYRQVDSGNTIYF
once TRBJ1-3 - TRBV10-1 TGCGCCAGCAGTGAGTCGGGAGGAACTGGAAACACCATATATTTT CASSESGGTGNTIYF
- TRBJ2-3 TRBD1 TRBV28 TGTGCCAGCAGTTCCCGGGACAGGCGAACCCAGTTT CASSSRDRRTQF
- TRBJ1-1 - TRBV29-1 TGCAGCGTTGGGGGAGTTGACACTGAAGCTTTCTTT CSVGGVDTEAFF
- TRBJ2-7 TRBD1 TRBV28 TGTGCCAGCAGTTCCATTACGACAGGGAGCGGGCAGTACTTC CASSSITTGSGQYF
few TRBJ1-2 - TRBV28 TGTGCCAGCGGTGTGGGGAGTGGCTACACCTTC CASGVGSGYTF
- TRBJ2-7 - TRBV6-1 TGTGCCAGCGCGAGGACCTCCTACGAGCAGTACTTC CASARTSYEQYF
- TRBJ2-7 TRBD2 TRBV2 TGTGCCAGCCTTACAGCGGGGCGGGGTACCTACGAGCAGTACTTC CASLTAGRGTYEQYF
- TRBJ2-7 TRBD2 TRBV18 TGTGCCAGCTCGGTTCCGGGACTAGCGAGCTACGAGCAGTACTTC CASSVPGLASYEQYF
- TRBJ2-7 - TRBV27 TGTGCCAGCAGTTTCATCACAGGGAGCCTTCTCTACGAGCAGTACTTC CASSFITGSLLYEQYF
- TRBJ2-1 TRBD2 TRBV7-6 TGTGCCACAAAAAGGAGACTAGCGGGCGATGGAATTAATGAGCAGTTCTTC CATKRRLAGDGINEQFF
- TRBJ2-2 - TRBV5-1 TGCGCCAGCAGCGCCGGACGGTCGACACAGAACACCGGGGAGCTGTTTTTT CASSAGRSTQNTGELFF
- TRBJ1-1 - TRBV2 TGTGCCAGCAGTGAATTCCGACAGAACACTGAAGCTTTCTTT CASSEFRQNTEAFF
once TRBJ1-2 - TRBV19 TGTGCCAGTAGTAAACAGGGTTATGGCTACACCTTC CASSKQGYGYTF